Included here is one T cell receptor (beta chain) sequence, with context. The data were obtained in a study of blood T cell repertoires in COVID-19. The CDR3 extends over 15 amino acids. After removal of 4 bases from V and 0 bases from J, the junction contained 5 bases not matched to a gene. Germline V CDR1 and CDR2: LGHDT, YNNKEL (reference sequence). The table came from immunoSEQ multiplex PCR; TCRdb's copy has only in-frame clones and leaves some out. Counted here are roughly 300,000 clones, 65% to 90% occurring once; the ten biggest clones make up roughly 14%. The TCR was taken from a human donor in a cohort sampled during active COVID-19. The specimen was peripheral blood. The chain links TRBV3-1 (or the pseudogene TRBV3-2) to TRBJ1-1; TRBD1 matches 7 bases. DNA of the CDR3: TGTGCCAGCAGCCTAGGGGGCACCATGAACACTGAAGCTTTCTTT. Encoded protein: CASSLGGTMNTEAFF.